Listed here are 26 T cell receptor beta chains from one sample, sequenced in a study of PD-L1 blockade in urothelial cancer. Clones were sequenced by immunoSEQ multiplex PCR, and TCRdb holds only the in-frame ones, with some missing. The sample lists about 51,000 clones, approximately 86% occurring once. The specimen was PBMCs, collected around atezolizumab (anti-PD-L1) treatment. All receptors derive from a man aged 60 to 75 with urothelial cancer.

About this clone: Other DNA sequences in the same sample also yield this CDR3. The V and J genes are TRBV5-1 and TRBJ2-3; D call uncertain. This CDR3 comprises 12 residues. Trimming cost V 4 bases and J 2 bases, with 5 bases left between them. Germline-derived CDR1 and CDR2 are SGHRS and YFSETQ. CDR3 DNA: TGCGCCAGCAGCCTTCCCACAGATACGCAGTATTTT. This translates into CASSLPTDTQYF.

The rearrangement uses TRBV7-9 and TRBJ2-3; unclear D gene. CDR1 is SEHNR, CDR2 FQNEAQ, per germline (reference sequence). The length of the CDR3 is 14 residues. V lost 2 bases and J lost 4, with 10 bases in between. CDR3 amino acids: CASSLSGEADTQYF. For the CDR3, the DNA is TGTGCCAGCAGCTTATCTGGAGAGGCAGATACGCAGTATTTT.

CDR3 region: CASRRGGAERRYNEQFF. The DNA for the CDR3 is TGTGCCAGCCGTAGGGGGGGGGCCGAGCGGAGATACAATGAGCAGTTCTTC. The rearrangement links TRBV28 to TRBJ2-1, with a possible D match to TRBD2 (7 bases). Trimming shortened V by 8 bases and J by 4 bases, and 24 bases separated the two germline ends. The CDR3 runs to 17 residues. Germline V CDR1 and CDR2: MDHEN, SYDVKM.

This clone was seen once. CDR3: CASSPSGGGPLSSTDTQYF. The CDR3 coding sequence is TGTGCCAGCTCACCTTCGGGGGGCGGGCCCTTATCTAGCACAGATACGCAGTATTTT. The chain links TRBV18 to TRBJ2-3; a possible D gene is TRBD2 (7 bases). The V gene's germline CDR1 is KGHSH and CDR2 LQKENI. CDR3 length equals 19 residues. Trimming removed 3 bases at V and 0 bases at J, with 22 bases between.

This chain uses TRBV4-1 with TRBJ2-3, with TRBD2 matching over 10 bases. Germline V gene sequence: CDR1 MGHRA, CDR2 YSYEKL. The CDR3 sequence is 17 residues long. The V and J ends lost 0 bases and 6 bases, in that order; junction bases with no gene match: 9. The CDR3 is CASSQDPSGGALDTQYF. As DNA, the CDR3 is TGCGCCAGCAGCCAAGATCCCAGCGGGGGGGCGTTGGATACGCAGTATTTT.

The chain has TRBV6-1 and TRBJ1-1, with a tentative D call TRBD1 (5 bases). The CDR3 spans 15 residues. Germline assignment: CDR1 MNHNS and CDR2 SASEGT. Trimming took off 1 base at V and 1 base at J, with 10 bases between the two ends. The CDR3: CASSEDRRPNTEAFF. In DNA, the CDR3 is TGTGCCAGCAGTGAAGACAGGAGACCGAACACTGAAGCTTTCTTT.

This sequence joins TRBV6-4 and TRBJ2-3; 9 bases match TRBD2. CDR1 is MRHNA, CDR2 SNTAGT, per germline. Trimming at V came to 0 bases and at J to 3 bases, leaving 4 bases not matched to a gene. The CDR3 spans 16 residues. CDR3 bases: TGTGCCAGCAGTGACTCGAAGACTAGCGGAACAGATACGCAGTATTTT. As protein: CASSDSKTSGTDTQYF.

J is TRBJ1-3 and V is TRBV19, with 8 bases matching TRBD1. This CDR3 contains 14 residues. The germline V gene encodes CDR1 LNHDA and CDR2 SQIVND (reference sequence). V lost 10 bases and J lost 0; bases outside the gene matches: 5. The CDR3 DNA reads as TGTGCCACTCGGGACAGGCCCTCTGGAAACACCATATATTTT. This translates into CATRDRPSGNTIYF.

J is TRBJ1-2 and V is TRBV19; weak D call: TRBD1 (5 bases). The CDR3 loop spans 12 amino acids. Trimming shortened V by 8 bases and J by 7 bases, and 14 bases separated the two germline ends. CDR1 and CDR2 from the germline V gene are LNHDA and SQIVND (reference sequence). CDR3 sequence: CASEGRSLGYTF. As DNA, the CDR3 is TGTGCCAGTGAGGGGAGGTCGCTTGGCTACACCTTC.

This clone was recorded a few times. The genes are TRBV7-9 and TRBJ2-1; D gene unclear. The CDR3 sequence is 14 residues long. The V gene lost 4 bases and the J gene lost 3 bases, with 10 bases spanning the gap. In germline, CDR1 is SEHNR, CDR2 FQNEAQ (reference sequence). CDR3: CASSYPRGYNEQFF. CDR3 nucleotide sequence: TGTGCCAGCAGCTACCCCCGCGGCTACAATGAGCAGTTCTTC.

V usage is TRBV4-2 and J usage is TRBJ1-2; weak D call: TRBD1 (6 bases). V gave up 4 bases and J gave up 8 bases, with 14 bases separating them. CDR3 length equals 13 residues. Germline-derived CDR1 and CDR2 are LGHNA and YNFKEQ. The CDR3 sequence is CASSPTGFYGYTF. In DNA form, the CDR3 reads TGTGCCAGCAGCCCCACAGGGTTCTACGGCTACACCTTC.

The chain has TRBV6-5 and TRBJ2-1; a possible D gene is TRBD1 (6 bases). This CDR3 has 15 residues. Deletions cut 4 bases from V and 2 bases from J, with 12 bases between. CDR1 and CDR2 (germline): MNHEY, SVGAGI. CDR3 region: CASSSTGIPYNEQFF. In nucleotides, the CDR3 is TGTGCCAGCAGTTCCACAGGGATCCCCTACAATGAGCAGTTCTTC.

CDR3 DNA: TGTGCCAGCAGTTTCGAGGGGGCGCGGACCGGGGAGCTGTTTTTT. Protein product: CASSFEGARTGELFF. The J gene is TRBJ2-2, the V gene TRBV2; the match to TRBD1 covers 7 bases. Germline V gene lookup returns CDR1 SNHLY and CDR2 FYNNEI. V shed 5 bases, J shed 5 bases, and the junction held 8 bases outside the gene matches. The CDR3 length is 15 residues.

The chain employs TRBV19 and TRBJ2-2, with 7 bases that match TRBD1. Trimming took 9 bases from V and 6 from J; bases not matched to a gene: 7. The CDR3 extends over 13 amino acids. CDR1 LNHDA and CDR2 SQIVND come from the germline V gene (reference sequence). The CDR3: CASTNRGPGELFF. The CDR3 bases are TGTGCCAGCACGAACAGGGGTCCCGGGGAGCTGTTTTTT.

The CDR3 coding sequence is TGTGCCAGCAGCTTACCTCCAGGCGTGCAAGAGACCCAGTACTTC. Translated: CASSLPPGVQETQYF. This chain connects TRBV7-2 to TRBJ2-5; D remains unclear. Germline V gene data show CDR1 as SGHTA and CDR2 as FQGNSA. The CDR3 sequence is 15 residues long. Trimming took 2 bases from V and 2 from J, leaving 12 bases between them.

The chain has TRBV30 and TRBJ2-1, with 8 bases aligning to TRBD1. Trimming removed 5 bases from V and 4 bases from J; junction bases left unmatched: 7. CDR3 length: 14 amino acids. Germline loops: CDR1 GTSNPN, CDR2 SVGIG (reference sequence). CDR3 DNA: TGTGCCTGGCAGACAGGGGCATCATACAATGAGCAGTTCTTC. Translating it yields CAWQTGASYNEQFF.

This clone was seen only once. The chain carries TRBV5-6 and TRBJ1-5, with D unclear. The CDR3 spans 14 residues. Germline CDR1 and CDR2: SGHDT and YYEEEE. V lost 0 bases and J 7 bases, leaving 11 bases between the germline ends. The CDR3 DNA follows: TGTGCCAGCAGCTTGGCTGGAGAACGGCAGCCCCAGCATTTT. It translates to CASSLAGERQPQHF.

CDR3 sequence: CASSPGVSNQPQHF. For the CDR3, the DNA is TGTGCCAGCAGCCCAGGGGTCAGCAATCAGCCCCAGCATTTT. The chain carries TRBV9 and TRBJ1-5; a possible D gene is TRBD1 (6 bases). This CDR3 is 14 amino acids long. Germline values: CDR1 SGDLS, CDR2 YYNGEE. Trimming shortened V by 4 bases and J by 1 base, and 9 bases separated the two germline ends.

V usage is TRBV27 and J usage is TRBJ1-2; weak D call: TRBD1 (5 bases). Germline V lookup: CDR1 MNHEY, CDR2 SMNVEV (reference sequence). V was clipped by 7 bases and J by 0 bases, with 12 bases between them. This CDR3 has 14 residues. The CDR3 loop reads CASKLSGANYGYTF. The CDR3 DNA follows: TGTGCCAGCAAGCTCTCGGGGGCTAACTATGGCTACACCTTC.

The chain joins TRBV2 to TRBJ2-3; no definite D call. V gave up 3 bases and J gave up 6 bases, with 7 bases separating them. Germline values: CDR1 SNHLY, CDR2 FYNNEI. The CDR3 contains 12 residues. CDR3 DNA sequence: TGTGCCAGCAGTGAGACTCGGGATACGCAGTATTTT. Encoded protein: CASSETRDTQYF.

This chain uses TRBV18 with TRBJ1-2, with 11 bases lining up with TRBD1. This CDR3 is built from 13 residues. The junction had 3 bases not matched to a gene; V was cut back by 4 bases and J by 8 bases. Germline assignment: CDR1 KGHSH and CDR2 LQKENI. CDR3 sequence (DNA): TGTGCCAGCTCACAGGACAGGGGGCACGGCTACACCTTC. Encoded protein: CASSQDRGHGYTF. Filled out from reference TRBV18 and TRBJ1-2, the complete variable domain reads NAGVMQNPRHLVRRRGQEARLRCSPMKGHSHVYWYRQLPEEGLKFMVYLQKENIIDESGMPKERFSAEFPKEGPSILRIQQVVRGDSAAYFCASSQDRGHGYTFGSGTRLTVV.

The CDR3, as DNA: TGTGCCAGCACCCGGACAGGGAGTACCGGGGAGCTGTTTTTT. It yields the protein CASTRTGSTGELFF. The genes are TRBV28 and TRBJ2-2; TRBD1 matches 8 bases. Germline loops: CDR1 MDHEN, CDR2 SYDVKM. This CDR3 comprises 14 residues. Germline trimming cut 7 bases from V and 5 bases from J; bases unmatched to any gene: 6.

V and J are TRBV19 and TRBJ2-6; 9 bases align to TRBD1. The CDR3 is 19 amino acids. J gave up 0 bases and V 6 bases, and 12 bases lay outside the gene matches. Germline lookup yields CDR1 LNHDA and CDR2 SQIVND (reference sequence). This chain's CDR3 is CASRMWRGQGPSGANVLTF. The CDR3 DNA reads TGTGCCAGTAGGATGTGGCGTGGACAGGGGCCCTCTGGGGCCAACGTCCTGACTTTC.

V gene TRBV19 combines with J gene TRBJ1-3, with D possibly TRBD1 on 5 matching bases. Trimming shortened V by 3 bases and J by 0 bases, and 9 bases separated the two germline ends. Germline CDR1 LNHDA, CDR2 SQIVND (reference sequence). The CDR3 is made up of 15 amino acids. This CDR3 is CASSIQGLSGNTIYF. CDR3 sequence (DNA): TGTGCCAGTAGTATTCAGGGCCTCTCTGGAAACACCATATATTTT.

This chain joins TRBV6-5 and TRBJ2-6; no definite D call. Germline CDR1 is MNHEY and CDR2 is SVGAGI. V gave up 2 bases and J gave up 1 base, with 3 bases separating them. CDR3 length: 14 residues. The CDR3 region is CASSYQSGANVLTF. The CDR3 nucleotides are TGTGCCAGCAGTTACCAATCTGGGGCCAACGTCCTGACTTTC.

This clone has just one count. The chain employs TRBV18 and TRBJ1-2; no clear D gene. V was cut by 6 bases and J by 0 bases, with 14 bases left in between. Germline V gene sequence: CDR1 KGHSH, CDR2 LQKENI. There are 15 residues in the CDR3. The CDR3 region is CASSEYGSSNYGYTF. The CDR3 bases are TGTGCCAGCTCGGAGTATGGAAGCTCTAACTATGGCTACACCTTC.